This T cell receptor beta chain was sequenced during a study of response to subunit inactivated influenza vaccine. The CDR3 extends over 16 amino acids. With 3 bases removed from V and 0 bases from J, the gap between germline ends came to 17 bases. The germline gives CDR1 SQVTM, CDR2 ANQGSEA. MiXCR was run by TCRdb on the RT-PCR reads, yielding one entry per CDR3 protein. Of hundreds of thousands of distinct CDR3 sequences listed, 15% to 17% are singletons. The chain links TRBV29-1 to TRBJ1-2; D may be TRBD1 (5 bases). The receptor comes from a man between 50 and 59 years old who received an inactivated influenza vaccine. The source material was PBMCs from blood, sampled about 12 days after vaccination. The CDR3 here is CSVEGPSVSSNYGYTF. CDR3 bases: TGCAGCGTTGAGGGGCCCAGCGTTTCCTCTAACTATGGCTACACCTTC.